The 30 T cell receptor beta chains reported below all come from one sample, sequenced in a study of T cell responses to AZD1222 COVID-19 vaccine. Clones were sequenced by immunoSEQ multiplex PCR, and TCRdb holds only the in-frame ones, with some missing. Among about 93,000 clones listed, roughly nine tenths were seen once. The sample in question was peripheral blood, obtained on day 0 of MenACWY control vaccination. Receptor source: an adult in good health.

The V gene is TRBV2, the J gene TRBJ1-1, with D possibly being TRBD1 (5 bases). The germline V and J ends were trimmed by 8 bases and 2 bases, with 12 bases remaining between them. This CDR3 comprises 13 residues. Germline-derived CDR1 and CDR2 are SNHLY and FYNNEI. The chain's CDR3 is CASGAETNTEAFF. In DNA form, the CDR3 reads TGTGCCAGCGGGGCAGAGACTAACACTGAAGCTTTCTTT.

The chain carries TRBV9 and TRBJ2-4; D tentatively reads TRBD1 or TRBD2 (5 bases each). CDR3 length: 13 amino acids. V lost 3 bases to trimming and J lost 7 bases, with 11 bases between them. CDR1 and CDR2 (germline): SGDLS, YYNGEE. This CDR3 reads CASSDPGRNIQYF. CDR3 nucleotide sequence: TGTGCCAGCAGCGACCCGGGGCGGAACATTCAGTACTTC.

The chain combines TRBV10-3 with TRBJ2-3; D is tentatively TRBD1 or TRBD2 (5 bases each). The germline V gene has CDR1 ENHRY and CDR2 SYGVKD. V lost 6 bases and J 0 bases, leaving 10 bases between the germline ends. This CDR3 comprises 14 residues. CDR3 DNA: TGTGCCATCAGCGACCGGGACAGCACAGATACGCAGTATTTT. Amino acid sequence: CAISDRDSTDTQYF.

CDR3 coding DNA: TGTGCCAGTAGTATAAGTTTAGGACAGAACCATCAGCCCCAGCATTTT. Its protein is CASSISLGQNHQPQHF. The chain has TRBV19 and TRBJ1-5; TRBD1 is a possible D gene (6 bases). CDR3 length equals 16 residues. Trimming pared 2 bases from V and 5 bases from J, leaving 16 bases between. Germline CDR1 LNHDA, CDR2 SQIVND (reference sequence).

The V call is TRBV2, the J call TRBJ2-2, with a possible D match to TRBD2 (6 bases). V was clipped by 6 bases and J by 6 bases, with 17 bases between them. The CDR3 is 15 residues long. Germline CDR1 is SNHLY and CDR2 is FYNNEI. The CDR3 here is CASSGGGRRSGELFF. In DNA, the CDR3 is TGTGCCAGCAGCGGGGGAGGCCGACGGTCCGGGGAGCTGTTTTTT.

The chain links TRBV9 to TRBJ2-1; 9 bases are a match to TRBD2. Trimming took 4 bases from V and 8 from J; bases not matched to a gene: 10. The CDR3 totals 15 residues. CDR1 is SGDLS and CDR2 is YYNGEE in the germline V gene. The CDR3 protein is CASSLLAGGLHEQFF. The CDR3 DNA sequence: TGTGCCAGCAGCCTACTCGCGGGGGGGCTCCATGAGCAGTTCTTC.

This chain uses TRBV3-1 (or the pseudogene TRBV3-2) with TRBJ1-2; 8 bases line up with TRBD1. Germline V CDR1 and CDR2: LGHDT, YNNKEL (reference sequence). The CDR3 length is 16 residues. Trimming cost V 1 base and J 2 bases; bases outside gene matches: 6. Written as DNA, the CDR3 is TGTGCCAGCAGCCAAGGCCGGGACAGGCGAAACTATGGCTACACCTTC. Translated: CASSQGRDRRNYGYTF.

V is TRBV19 and J is TRBJ2-1; D unclear. V was pared by 9 bases and J by 3 bases, with 9 bases between. CDR1 is LNHDA, CDR2 SQIVND, per germline (reference sequence). This CDR3 is built from 12 residues. The CDR3 DNA reads TGTGCCAGCTCAATCGGCTACAATGAGCAGTTCTTC. Amino acids: CASSIGYNEQFF.

This sequence joins TRBV5-6 and TRBJ1-6; D is perhaps TRBD1 (6 bases). Germline CDR1 and CDR2: SGHDT and YYEEEE. V gave up 0 bases and J gave up 14 bases, with 9 bases separating them. The CDR3 consists of 12 residues. For the CDR3, the DNA is TGTGCCAGCAGCTTGGAAAGGACAGCCCTCCACTTT. Translating gives CASSLERTALHF.

CDR3 bases: TGTGCCAGCAGCCCAGGGGGCACTGAAGCTTTCTTT. This translates into CASSPGGTEAFF. The chain couples TRBV27 to TRBJ1-1; 7 positions agree with TRBD1. CDR1 and CDR2 from the germline V gene are MNHEY and SMNVEV (reference sequence). The CDR3 spans 12 residues. V gave up 6 bases and J gave up 4 bases; unmatched junction bases: 2.

The genes are TRBV27 and TRBJ2-7; D is ambiguous. Germline CDR1 is MNHEY and CDR2 is SMNVEV (reference sequence). Trimming shortened V by 6 bases and J by 3 bases, and 6 bases separated the two germline ends. The CDR3 extends over 11 amino acids. CDR3 amino acids: CASSGNYEQYF. The DNA for the CDR3 is TGTGCCAGCAGCGGAAACTACGAGCAGTACTTC.

The chain uses TRBV18 and TRBJ1-4, with 10 bases identical to TRBD1. CDR3 length: 15 amino acids. Germline CDR1 KGHSH, CDR2 LQKENI. The junction had 8 bases not matched to a gene; V was cut back by 5 bases and J by 8 bases. This CDR3 is CASSAPGQGHEKLFF. The CDR3 DNA reads TGTGCCAGCTCAGCTCCGGGACAGGGGCACGAAAAACTGTTTTTT.

The chain links TRBV3-1 (or the pseudogene TRBV3-2) to TRBJ1-2, with D unclear. Germline CDR1 and CDR2: LGHDT and YNNKEL (reference sequence). The CDR3 has 12 residues. V lost 0 bases, J lost 6 bases, and 5 bases lay in between. Here the CDR3 reads CASSQDRDGYTF. The CDR3 DNA reads TGTGCCAGCAGCCAAGATAGGGATGGCTACACCTTC.

V is TRBV6-2 or TRBV6-3 and J is TRBJ1-5; tentative D call: TRBD1 (5 bases). Trimming left V 4 bases short and J 1 base short, with 8 bases between. This CDR3 spans 14 amino acids. CDR1 MNHEY and CDR2 SVGEGT come from the germline V gene. The CDR3 region is CASSWGPSNQPQHF. The CDR3 DNA is TGTGCCAGCAGTTGGGGACCGAGCAATCAGCCCCAGCATTTT.

The chain links TRBV6-5 to TRBJ2-3, with D possibly being TRBD2 (6 bases). V dropped 8 bases and J dropped 6 bases, with 15 bases sitting between them. Looked up from germline, CDR1 is MNHEY and CDR2 is SVGAGI. This CDR3 region has 13 residues. Written as DNA, the CDR3 is TGTGCCAGCTCCCAGCGGGCGGTCGATACGCAGTATTTT. Protein: CASSQRAVDTQYF.

The V and J genes are TRBV10-3 and TRBJ2-7; D may be TRBD2 (7 bases). This CDR3 region has 14 residues. In germline, CDR1 is ENHRY, CDR2 SYGVKD. V lost 3 bases and J 1 base, leaving 10 bases between the germline ends. CDR3 DNA: TGTGCCATCAGTGAACGGGGGGCTTCCTACGAGCAGTACTTC. Protein sequence: CAISERGASYEQYF.

V is TRBV2 and J is TRBJ2-3, with 12 bases matching TRBD2. J was trimmed by 7 bases and V by 5 bases; bases with no gene match: 4. CDR1 and CDR2 (germline): SNHLY, FYNNEI. The CDR3 has 14 amino acids. CDR3 sequence (DNA): TGTGCCAGCAGTTCTGGACTAGCGGGGCATACGCAGTATTTT. The encoded protein is CASSSGLAGHTQYF.

In this sample, this clone turned up once. V gene TRBV4-3 combines with J gene TRBJ2-2; D might be TRBD2 (6 bases). V lost 0 bases and J 5 bases, leaving 22 bases between the germline ends. The CDR3 length is 19 residues. CDR1 is LGHNA and CDR2 is YSLEER in the germline V gene. The CDR3 sequence is CASSQDMGGDPLGTGELFF. As DNA, the CDR3 is TGCGCCAGCAGCCAAGACATGGGAGGCGACCCACTGGGAACCGGGGAGCTGTTTTTT.

The genes are TRBV6-5 and TRBJ2-7, with D hard to call. CDR3 length equals 12 residues. V lost 10 bases, J lost 0 bases, and 10 bases lay in between. CDR1 is MNHEY, CDR2 SVGAGI, per germline. Here the CDR3 reads CATSVGSYEQYF. The DNA of the CDR3 is TGTGCCACTTCAGTGGGCTCCTACGAGCAGTACTTC.

The rearrangement links TRBV27 to TRBJ1-2; 8 bases align to TRBD1. Looked up from germline, CDR1 is MNHEY and CDR2 is SMNVEV (reference sequence). The ends lost 5 bases at V and 7 bases at J; junction bases unmatched: 6. The CDR3 contains 13 residues. Here the CDR3 DNA reads TGTGCCAGCAGTGACAGGGGTGTCGGTGGCTACACCTTC. Translated, it gives CASSDRGVGGYTF.

This clone was seen once. The V call is TRBV27, the J call TRBJ1-1; the match to TRBD1 covers 8 bases. Germline assignment: CDR1 MNHEY and CDR2 SMNVEV (reference sequence). V lost 5 bases to trimming and J lost 2 bases; unmatched junction nucleotides: 10. The CDR3 extends over 16 amino acids. CDR3 DNA sequence: TGTGCCAGCAGTCGGCCGATCGGACAGGGAAACACTGAAGCTTTCTTT. Amino acids: CASSRPIGQGNTEAFF.

The chain carries TRBV18 and TRBJ2-7; no definite D call. V lost 5 bases, J lost 3 bases, and 11 bases lay in between. This CDR3 has 13 residues. CDR1 is KGHSH and CDR2 is LQKENI in the germline V gene. The CDR3 sequence: CASSATENYEQYF. The CDR3 DNA reads TGTGCCAGCTCAGCCACTGAAAACTACGAGCAGTACTTC.

The rearrangement joins TRBV6-5 to TRBJ1-3; D may be TRBD1 (6 bases). CDR3 length: 15 residues. Trimming pared 1 base from V and 2 bases from J, leaving 9 bases between. Germline V gene lookup returns CDR1 MNHEY and CDR2 SVGAGI. The CDR3 bases are TGTGCCAGCAGTTACTTACCAGGGGCTGGAAACACCATATATTTT. Residues: CASSYLPGAGNTIYF.

The rearrangement uses TRBV19 and TRBJ1-5; possibly TRBD1 for D (5 bases). The CDR3 has 16 residues. Trimming cost V 5 bases and J 2 bases, with 16 bases left between them. Germline assignment: CDR1 LNHDA and CDR2 SQIVND (reference sequence). Written as DNA, the CDR3 is TGTGCCAGTAGTGCCTTGACAGATGGGGGCAATCAGCCCCAGCATTTT. Encoded protein: CASSALTDGGNQPQHF.

The CDR3 region has the DNA TGTGCCAGCAGGGAGGGTGGGGGCACAGATACGCAGTATTTT. It encodes CASREGGGTDTQYF. V usage is TRBV25-1 and J usage is TRBJ2-3; D is possibly TRBD2 (6 bases). In germline, CDR1 is MGHDK, CDR2 SYGVNS. The CDR3 contains 14 residues. V was cut by 6 bases and J by 1 base, with 11 bases left in between. Supplemented by reference TRBV25-1 and TRBJ2-3, the full variable domain reads EADIYQTPRYLVIGTGKKITLECSQTMGHDKMYWYQQDPGMELHLIHYSYGVNSTEKGDLSSESTVSRIRTEHFPLTLESARPSHTSQYLCASREGGGTDTQYFGPGTRLTVL.

The chain is built from TRBV3-1 (or the pseudogene TRBV3-2) and TRBJ2-3; 12 nucleotides agree with TRBD2. V lost 3 bases to trimming and J lost 6 bases; unmatched junction nucleotides: 10. The germline V gene has CDR1 LGHDT and CDR2 YNNKEL (reference sequence). This CDR3 is 17 amino acids long. For the CDR3, the DNA is TGTGCCAGCAGCCATCTGATGACTAGCGGGGGAGGTGATACGCAGTATTTT. Protein sequence: CASSHLMTSGGGDTQYF.

This clone has only one observation. The chain carries TRBV7-7 and TRBJ2-2; D remains unclear. Between the trimmed V and J ends, which lost 5 bases and 5 bases, there was a span of 12 bases. The CDR3 loop spans 14 amino acids. From germline, CDR1 is SSHAT and CDR2 FNYEAQ (reference sequence). The chain's CDR3 is CASSTVVGTGELFF. Written as DNA, the CDR3 is TGTGCCAGCAGCACAGTTGTCGGGACCGGGGAGCTGTTTTTT.

This clone was detected only once. This chain connects TRBV6-5 to TRBJ1-5; no clear D. Germline values: CDR1 MNHEY, CDR2 SVGAGI. This CDR3 contains 13 residues. Trimming stripped 6 bases from V and 5 bases from J, with 11 bases between. CDR3 sequence (DNA): TGTGCCAGCAGAACATCGGGTTATCAGCCCCAGCATTTT. Amino acids: CASRTSGYQPQHF.

This clone turned up a few times. The chain couples TRBV21-1 to TRBJ2-1; TRBD1, the table's D call, lacks a check against the DNA. TRBV21-1 is a pseudogene. The CDR3 sequence is 13 residues long. Here the CDR3 DNA reads TGTGCCAGCAGCACCGAACGGACAGGGGAGCAGTTCTTC. Translation: CASSTERTGEQFF.

The chain joins TRBV6-6 to TRBJ2-5; TRBD1 matches at 11 bases. Germline lookup yields CDR1 MNHNY and CDR2 SVGAGI (reference sequence). This CDR3 has 17 amino acids. The junction had 8 bases not matched to a gene; V was cut back by 5 bases and J by 0 bases. The CDR3 sequence: CASSPTGQGAYQETQYF. CDR3 DNA: TGTGCCAGCAGTCCGACCGGACAGGGGGCCTACCAAGAGACCCAGTACTTC.